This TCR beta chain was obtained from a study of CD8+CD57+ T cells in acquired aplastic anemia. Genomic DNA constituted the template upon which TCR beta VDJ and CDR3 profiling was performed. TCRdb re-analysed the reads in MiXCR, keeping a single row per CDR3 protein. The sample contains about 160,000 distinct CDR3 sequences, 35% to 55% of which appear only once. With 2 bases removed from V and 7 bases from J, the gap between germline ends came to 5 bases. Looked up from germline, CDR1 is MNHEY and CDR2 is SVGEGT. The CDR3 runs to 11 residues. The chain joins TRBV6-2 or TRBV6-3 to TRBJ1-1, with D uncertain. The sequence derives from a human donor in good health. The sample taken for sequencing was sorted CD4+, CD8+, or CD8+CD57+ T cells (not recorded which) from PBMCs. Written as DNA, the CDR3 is TGTGCCAGCAGTTACGGAAATGAAGCTTTCTTT. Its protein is CASSYGNEAFF.